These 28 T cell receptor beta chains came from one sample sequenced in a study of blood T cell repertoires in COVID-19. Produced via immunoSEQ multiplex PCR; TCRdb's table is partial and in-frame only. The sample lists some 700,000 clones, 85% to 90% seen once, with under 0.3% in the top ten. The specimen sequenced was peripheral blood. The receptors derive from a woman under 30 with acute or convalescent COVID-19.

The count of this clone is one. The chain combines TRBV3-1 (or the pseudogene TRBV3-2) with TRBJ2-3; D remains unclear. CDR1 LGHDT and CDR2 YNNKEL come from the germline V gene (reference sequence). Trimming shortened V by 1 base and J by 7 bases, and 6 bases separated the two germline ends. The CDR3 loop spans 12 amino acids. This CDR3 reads CASSQVAYTQYF. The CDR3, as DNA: TGTGCCAGCAGCCAAGTGGCCTATACGCAGTATTTT.

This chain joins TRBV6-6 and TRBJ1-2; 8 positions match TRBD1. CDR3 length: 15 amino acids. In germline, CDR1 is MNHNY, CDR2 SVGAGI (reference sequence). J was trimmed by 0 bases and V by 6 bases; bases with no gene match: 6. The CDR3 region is CASRTGVLSNYGYTF. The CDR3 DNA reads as TGTGCCAGCAGGACAGGGGTACTTTCTAACTATGGCTACACCTTC.

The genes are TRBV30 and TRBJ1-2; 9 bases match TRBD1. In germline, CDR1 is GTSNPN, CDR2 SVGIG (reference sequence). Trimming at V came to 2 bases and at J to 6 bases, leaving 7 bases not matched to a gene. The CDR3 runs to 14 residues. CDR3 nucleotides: TGTGCCTGGAGTATAACAGGGGGCAATAATGGCTACACCTTC. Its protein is CAWSITGGNNGYTF.

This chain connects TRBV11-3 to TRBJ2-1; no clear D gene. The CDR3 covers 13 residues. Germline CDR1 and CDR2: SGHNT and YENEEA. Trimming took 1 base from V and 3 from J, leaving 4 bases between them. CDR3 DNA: TGTGCCAGCAGCTTAGGTCTCTACAATGAGCAGTTCTTC. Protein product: CASSLGLYNEQFF.

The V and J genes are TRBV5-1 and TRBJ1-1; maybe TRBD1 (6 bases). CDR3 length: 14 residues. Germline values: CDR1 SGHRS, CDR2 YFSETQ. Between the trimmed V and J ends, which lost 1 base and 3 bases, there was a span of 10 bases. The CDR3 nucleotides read TGCGCCAGCAGCTTGTTGGGGGCTGACACTGAAGCTTTCTTT. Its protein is CASSLLGADTEAFF.

The CDR3 DNA reads TGTGCCAGCAGCGCCTGGGGGGGGTTGAGGGAGACCCAGTACTTC. As protein: CASSAWGGLRETQYF. The rearrangement uses TRBV9 and TRBJ2-5; TRBD2 matches at 7 bases. The CDR3 consists of 15 residues. V shed 3 bases, J shed 5 bases, and the junction held 10 bases outside the gene matches. CDR1 SGDLS and CDR2 YYNGEE come from the germline V gene.

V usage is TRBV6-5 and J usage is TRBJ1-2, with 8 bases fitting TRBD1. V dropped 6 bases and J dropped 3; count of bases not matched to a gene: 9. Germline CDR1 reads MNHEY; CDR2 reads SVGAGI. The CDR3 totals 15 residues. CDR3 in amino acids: CASSRGQGEDYGYTF. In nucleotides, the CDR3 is TGTGCCAGCAGCCGTGGACAGGGAGAGGACTATGGCTACACCTTC.

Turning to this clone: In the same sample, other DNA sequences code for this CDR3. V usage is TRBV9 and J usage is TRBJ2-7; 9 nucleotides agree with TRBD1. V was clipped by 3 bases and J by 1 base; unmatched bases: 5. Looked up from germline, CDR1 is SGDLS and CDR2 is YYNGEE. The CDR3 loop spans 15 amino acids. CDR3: CASSAGGTGSYEQYF. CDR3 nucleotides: TGTGCCAGCAGCGCAGGGGGGACAGGGTCCTACGAGCAGTACTTC.

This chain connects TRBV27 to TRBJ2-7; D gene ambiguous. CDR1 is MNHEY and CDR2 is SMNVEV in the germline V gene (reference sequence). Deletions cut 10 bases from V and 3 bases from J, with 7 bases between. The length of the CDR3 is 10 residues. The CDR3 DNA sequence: TGTGCCACCCTCGTCTACGAGCAGTACTTC. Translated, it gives CATLVYEQYF.

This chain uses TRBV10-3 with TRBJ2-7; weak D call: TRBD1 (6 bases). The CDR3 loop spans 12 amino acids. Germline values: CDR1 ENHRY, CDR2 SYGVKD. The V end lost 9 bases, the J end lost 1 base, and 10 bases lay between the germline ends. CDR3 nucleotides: TGTGCCATAGGACAGTGGTCCTACGAGCAGTACTTC. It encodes CAIGQWSYEQYF.

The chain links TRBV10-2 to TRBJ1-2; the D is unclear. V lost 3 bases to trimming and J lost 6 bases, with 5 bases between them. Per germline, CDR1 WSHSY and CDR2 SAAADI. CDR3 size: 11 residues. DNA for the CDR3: TGCGCCAGCAGTGATGAGGATGGCTACACCTTC. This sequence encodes CASSDEDGYTF.

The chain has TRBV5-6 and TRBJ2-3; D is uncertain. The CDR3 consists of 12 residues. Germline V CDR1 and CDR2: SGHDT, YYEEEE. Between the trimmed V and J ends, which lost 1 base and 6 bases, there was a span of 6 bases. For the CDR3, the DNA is TGTGCCAGCAGCTTGAGCCTTGATACGCAGTATTTT. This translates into CASSLSLDTQYF.

Here the CDR3 DNA reads TGTGCCAGCAGCTTAGCTGGCGGCGCTAAACTGTTTTTT. This translates into CASSLAGGAKLFF. The chain employs TRBV7-9 and TRBJ1-4; D remains unclear. This CDR3 contains 13 residues. The germline V gene encodes CDR1 SEHNR and CDR2 FQNEAQ (reference sequence). Deletions cut 0 bases from V and 11 bases from J, with 10 bases between. Combining the CDR3 with reference TRBV7-9 and TRBJ1-4 gives the whole variable domain DTGVSQNPRHKITKRGQNVTFRCDPISEHNRLYWYRQTLGQGPEFLTYFQNEAQLEKSRLLSDRFSAERPKGSFSTLEIQRTEQGDSAMYLCASSLAGGAKLFFGSGTQLSVL.

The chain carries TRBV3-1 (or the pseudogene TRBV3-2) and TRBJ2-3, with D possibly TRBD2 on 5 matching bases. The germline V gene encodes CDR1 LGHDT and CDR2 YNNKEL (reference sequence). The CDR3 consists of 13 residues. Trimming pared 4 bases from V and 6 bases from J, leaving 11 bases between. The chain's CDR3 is CASSLLGMDTQYF. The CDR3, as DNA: TGTGCCAGCAGCCTACTAGGGATGGATACGCAGTATTTT.

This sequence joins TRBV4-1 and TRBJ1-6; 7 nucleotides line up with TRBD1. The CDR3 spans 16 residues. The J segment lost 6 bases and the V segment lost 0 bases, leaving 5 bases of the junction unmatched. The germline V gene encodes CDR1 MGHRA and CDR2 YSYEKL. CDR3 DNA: TGCGCCAGCAGCCAAGAGGGGACAGAAACTAATTCACCCCTCCACTTT. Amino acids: CASSQEGTETNSPLHF.

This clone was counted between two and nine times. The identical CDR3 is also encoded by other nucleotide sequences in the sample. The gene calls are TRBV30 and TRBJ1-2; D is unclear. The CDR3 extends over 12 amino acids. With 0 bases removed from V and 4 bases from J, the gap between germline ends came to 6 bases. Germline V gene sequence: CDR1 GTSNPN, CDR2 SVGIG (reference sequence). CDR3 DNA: TGTGCCTGGAGTGTAGCTGCCTATGGCTACACCTTC. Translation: CAWSVAAYGYTF.

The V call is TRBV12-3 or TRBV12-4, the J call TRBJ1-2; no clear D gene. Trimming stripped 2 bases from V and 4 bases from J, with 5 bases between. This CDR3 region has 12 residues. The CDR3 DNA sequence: TGTGCCAGCAGTTTACAAGCCTATGGCTACACCTTC. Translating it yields CASSLQAYGYTF.

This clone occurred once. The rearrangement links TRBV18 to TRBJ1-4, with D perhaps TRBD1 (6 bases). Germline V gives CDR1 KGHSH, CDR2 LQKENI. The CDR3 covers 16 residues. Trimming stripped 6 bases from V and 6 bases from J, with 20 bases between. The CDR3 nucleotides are TGTGCCAGCTCCCCCGGGGGGGCAGCCCGCCATGAAAAACTGTTTTTT. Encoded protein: CASSPGGAARHEKLFF.

The CDR3 here is CASSLLAVKGTEAFF. CDR3 nucleotides: TGCGCCAGCAGCTTGCTGGCAGTCAAGGGGACTGAAGCTTTCTTT. The genes are TRBV5-1 and TRBJ1-1; tentatively, D is TRBD1 (5 bases). CDR1 is SGHRS and CDR2 is YFSETQ in the germline V gene. The CDR3 loop spans 15 amino acids. V lost 1 base and J 5 bases, leaving 15 bases between the germline ends.

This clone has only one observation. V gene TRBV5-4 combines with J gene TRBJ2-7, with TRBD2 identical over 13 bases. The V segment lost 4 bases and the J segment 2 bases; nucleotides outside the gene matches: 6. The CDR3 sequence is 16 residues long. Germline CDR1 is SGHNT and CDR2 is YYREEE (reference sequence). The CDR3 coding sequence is TGTGCCAGCAGCCCGGGGACTAGCGGGGAAACCTACGAGCAGTACTTC. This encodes CASSPGTSGETYEQYF.

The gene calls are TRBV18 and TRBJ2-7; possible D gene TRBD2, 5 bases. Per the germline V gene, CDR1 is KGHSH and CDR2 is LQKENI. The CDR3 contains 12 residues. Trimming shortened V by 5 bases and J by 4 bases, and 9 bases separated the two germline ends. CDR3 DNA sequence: TGTGCCAGCTCAACTGAGGGTTACGAGCAGTACTTC. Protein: CASSTEGYEQYF.

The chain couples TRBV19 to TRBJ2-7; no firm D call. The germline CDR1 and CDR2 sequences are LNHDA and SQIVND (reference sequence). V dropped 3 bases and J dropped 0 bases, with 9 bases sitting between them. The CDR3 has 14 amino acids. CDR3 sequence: CASSMAADSYEQYF. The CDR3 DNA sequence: TGTGCCAGTAGTATGGCTGCAGACTCCTACGAGCAGTACTTC.

This CDR3 is CASSQEGTGRNEQYF. The CDR3 DNA is TGCGCCAGCAGCCAGGAAGGGACAGGGCGCAACGAGCAGTACTTC. The chain employs TRBV4-3 and TRBJ2-7; 9 bases are shared with TRBD1. The length of the CDR3 is 15 residues. Germline V gives CDR1 LGHNA, CDR2 YSLEER. J lost 5 bases, V lost 3 bases, and 8 bases had no gene match.

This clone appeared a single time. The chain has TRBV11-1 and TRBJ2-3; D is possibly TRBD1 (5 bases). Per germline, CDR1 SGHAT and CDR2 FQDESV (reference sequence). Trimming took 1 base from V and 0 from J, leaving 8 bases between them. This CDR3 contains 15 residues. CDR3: CASSLGQRSTDTQYF. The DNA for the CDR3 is TGTGCCAGCAGCTTAGGACAGAGAAGCACAGATACGCAGTATTTT.

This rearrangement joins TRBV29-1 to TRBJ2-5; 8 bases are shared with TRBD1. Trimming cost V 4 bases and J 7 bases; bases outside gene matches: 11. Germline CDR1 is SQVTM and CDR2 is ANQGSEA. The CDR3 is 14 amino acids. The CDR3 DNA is TGCAGCGTTGCTCTGGACAGGGACTTAGGGACCCAGTACTTC. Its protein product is CSVALDRDLGTQYF.

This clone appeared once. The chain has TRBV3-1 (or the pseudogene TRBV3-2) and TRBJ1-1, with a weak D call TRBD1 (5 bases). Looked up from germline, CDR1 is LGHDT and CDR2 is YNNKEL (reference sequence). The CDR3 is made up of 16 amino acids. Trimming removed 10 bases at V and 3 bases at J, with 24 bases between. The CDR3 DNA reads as TGTGCCACCTCAAAGTCCAGACAGTCTAAAGACACTGAAGCTTTCTTT. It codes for CATSKSRQSKDTEAFF.

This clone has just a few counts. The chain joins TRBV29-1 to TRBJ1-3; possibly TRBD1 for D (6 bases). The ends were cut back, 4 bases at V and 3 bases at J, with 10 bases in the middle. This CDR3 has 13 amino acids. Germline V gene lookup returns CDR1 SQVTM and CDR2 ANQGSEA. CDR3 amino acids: CSVGGPVGNTIYF. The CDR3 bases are TGCAGCGTTGGGGGGCCGGTTGGAAACACCATATATTTT.

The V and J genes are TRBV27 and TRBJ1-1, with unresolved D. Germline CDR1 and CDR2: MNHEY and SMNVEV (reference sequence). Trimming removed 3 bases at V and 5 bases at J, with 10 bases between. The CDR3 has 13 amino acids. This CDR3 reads CASSFQAGTEAFF. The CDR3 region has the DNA TGTGCCAGCAGTTTTCAGGCAGGAACTGAAGCTTTCTTT.